This record covers a single T cell receptor (beta chain). The CDR3 is 13 residues long. The germline gives CDR1 MNHEY, CDR2 SVGAGI. The ends were cut back, 2 bases at V and 9 bases at J, with 8 bases in the middle. This sample is drawn from a study of blood T cell repertoires in COVID-19. Study details: COVID-19 samples collected from the United States, Italy and Spain covered acute and convalescent phases. The cDNA or gDNA used as material had been derived from T cells, B-cell-depleted T cells, or PBMCs.

TCRdb's copy holds only in-frame clones and misses some; the assay was immunoSEQ multiplex PCR. In the table there are approximately 500,000 clones, roughly 89% of which are singletons. This chain joins TRBV6-5 and TRBJ1-6; D unclear. This TCR came from a man between 18 and 35 years old with COVID-19, enrolled during active disease. Sequencing was done on a sample of peripheral blood. In DNA, the CDR3 is TGTGCCAGCAGTTACCGGGGTGTTTCACCCCTCCACTTT. The encoded protein is CASSYRGVSPLHF.